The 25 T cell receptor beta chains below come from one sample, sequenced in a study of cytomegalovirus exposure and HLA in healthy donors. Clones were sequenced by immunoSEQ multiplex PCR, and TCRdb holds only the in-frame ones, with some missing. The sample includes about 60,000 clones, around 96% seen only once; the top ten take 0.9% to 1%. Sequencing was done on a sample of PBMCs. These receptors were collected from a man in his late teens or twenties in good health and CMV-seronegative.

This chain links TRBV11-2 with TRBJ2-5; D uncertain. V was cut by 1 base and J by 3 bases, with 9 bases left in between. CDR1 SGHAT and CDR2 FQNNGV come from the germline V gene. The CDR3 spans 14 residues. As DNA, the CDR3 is TGTGCCAGCAGCTTAGTACAAGGAGAAGAGACCCAGTACTTC. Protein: CASSLVQGEETQYF.

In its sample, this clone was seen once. This chain's CDR3 is CASRGLAGVYEQYF. The CDR3 nucleotides are TGTGCCAGCAGGGGACTAGCGGGAGTCTACGAGCAGTACTTC. This chain uses TRBV27 with TRBJ2-7, with 14 bases that match TRBD2. CDR1 and CDR2 (germline): MNHEY, SMNVEV (reference sequence). CDR3 size: 14 residues. Trimming took 6 bases from V and 3 from J; bases not matched to a gene: 1.

CDR3 sequence (DNA): TGTGCCTGGGAATTAACAGGGGGCGTGGATACGCAGTATTTT. Translation: CAWELTGGVDTQYF. The chain uses TRBV30 and TRBJ2-3; 9 positions match TRBD1. Germline CDR1 and CDR2: GTSNPN and SVGIG (reference sequence). The CDR3 sequence is 14 residues long. The V and J ends lost 5 bases and 6 bases, in that order; junction bases with no gene match: 9.

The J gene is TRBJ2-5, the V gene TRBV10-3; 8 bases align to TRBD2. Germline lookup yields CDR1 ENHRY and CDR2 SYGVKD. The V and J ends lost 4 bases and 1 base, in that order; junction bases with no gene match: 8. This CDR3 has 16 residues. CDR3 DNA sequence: TGTGCCATCAGTGCCTTGTGGCGGGAGGTCCAAGAGACCCAGTACTTC. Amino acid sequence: CAISALWREVQETQYF.

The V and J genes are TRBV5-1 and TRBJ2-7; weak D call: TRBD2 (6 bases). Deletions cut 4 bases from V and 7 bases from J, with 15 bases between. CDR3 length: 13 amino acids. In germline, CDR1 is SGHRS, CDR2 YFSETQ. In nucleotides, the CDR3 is TGCGCCAGCAGCGCAGGGACTCGCTGGGAGCAGTACTTC. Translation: CASSAGTRWEQYF.

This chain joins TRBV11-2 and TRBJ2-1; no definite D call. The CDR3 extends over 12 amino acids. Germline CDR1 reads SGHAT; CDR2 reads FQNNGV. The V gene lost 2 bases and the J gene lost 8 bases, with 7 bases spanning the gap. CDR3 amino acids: CASSLNDYEQFF. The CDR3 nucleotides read TGTGCCAGCAGCTTAAATGACTATGAGCAGTTCTTC.

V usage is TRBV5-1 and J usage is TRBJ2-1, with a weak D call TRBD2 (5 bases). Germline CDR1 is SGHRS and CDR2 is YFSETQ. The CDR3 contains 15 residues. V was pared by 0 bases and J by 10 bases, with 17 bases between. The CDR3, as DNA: TGCGCCAGCAGCTTGGTCCGACGGGAAGGTGAGGAGCAGTTCTTC. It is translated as CASSLVRREGEEQFF.

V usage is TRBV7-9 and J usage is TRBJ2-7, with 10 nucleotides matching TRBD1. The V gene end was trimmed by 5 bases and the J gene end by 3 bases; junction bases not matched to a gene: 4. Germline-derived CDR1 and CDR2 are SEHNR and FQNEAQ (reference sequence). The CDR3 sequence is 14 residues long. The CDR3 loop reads CASSSGQGVYEQYF. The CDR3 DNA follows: TGTGCCAGCAGCAGCGGACAGGGGGTCTACGAGCAGTACTTC.

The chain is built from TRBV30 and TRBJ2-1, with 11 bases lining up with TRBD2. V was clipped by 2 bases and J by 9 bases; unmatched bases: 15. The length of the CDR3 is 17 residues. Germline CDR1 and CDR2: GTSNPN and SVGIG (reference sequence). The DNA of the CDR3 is TGTGCCTGGAGTTCCCGGTTAGCGGGAGGGCTAGGTCGTGAGCAGTTCTTC. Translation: CAWSSRLAGGLGREQFF.

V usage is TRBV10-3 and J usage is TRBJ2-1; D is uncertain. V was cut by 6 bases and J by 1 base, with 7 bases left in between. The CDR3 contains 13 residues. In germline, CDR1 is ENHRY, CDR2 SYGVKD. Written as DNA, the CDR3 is TGTGCCATCAGGGTAGAGTCCTACAATGAGCAGTTCTTC. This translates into CAIRVESYNEQFF.

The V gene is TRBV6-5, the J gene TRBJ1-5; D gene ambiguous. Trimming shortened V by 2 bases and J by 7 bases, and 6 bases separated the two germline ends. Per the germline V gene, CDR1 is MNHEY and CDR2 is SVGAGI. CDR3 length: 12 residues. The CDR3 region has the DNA TGTGCCAGCAGTTACCCCGGGCAGCCCCAGCATTTT. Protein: CASSYPGQPQHF.

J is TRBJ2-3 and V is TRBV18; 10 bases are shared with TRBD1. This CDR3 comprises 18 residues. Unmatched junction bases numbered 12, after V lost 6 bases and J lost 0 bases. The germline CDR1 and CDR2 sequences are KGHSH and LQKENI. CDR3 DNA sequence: TGTGCCAGCTCGGAGGGACAGGGGACCGTGGCGAGCACAGATACGCAGTATTTT. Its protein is CASSEGQGTVASTDTQYF.

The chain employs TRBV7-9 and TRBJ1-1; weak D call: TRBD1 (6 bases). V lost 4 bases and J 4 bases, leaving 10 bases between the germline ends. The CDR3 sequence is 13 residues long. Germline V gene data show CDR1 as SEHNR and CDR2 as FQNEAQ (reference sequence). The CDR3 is CASSSQGFTEAFF. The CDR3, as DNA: TGTGCCAGCAGCTCACAGGGTTTCACTGAAGCTTTCTTT.

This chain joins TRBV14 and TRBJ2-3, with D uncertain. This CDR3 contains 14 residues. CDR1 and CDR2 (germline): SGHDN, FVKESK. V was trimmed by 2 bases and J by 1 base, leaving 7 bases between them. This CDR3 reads CASSQRERTDTQYF. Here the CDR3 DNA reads TGTGCCAGCAGCCAACGAGAGCGCACAGATACGCAGTATTTT.

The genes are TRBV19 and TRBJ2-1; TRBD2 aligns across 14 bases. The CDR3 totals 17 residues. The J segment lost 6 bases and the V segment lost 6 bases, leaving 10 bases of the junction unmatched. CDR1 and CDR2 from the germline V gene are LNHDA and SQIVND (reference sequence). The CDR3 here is CASRRGLAGEDVNEQFF. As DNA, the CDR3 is TGTGCCAGTAGGAGGGGACTAGCGGGAGAGGATGTCAATGAGCAGTTCTTC.

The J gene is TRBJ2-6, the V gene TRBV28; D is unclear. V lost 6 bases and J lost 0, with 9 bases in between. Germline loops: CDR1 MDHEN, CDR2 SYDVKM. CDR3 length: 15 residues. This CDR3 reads CASRWAGSGANVLTF. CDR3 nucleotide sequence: TGTGCCAGCAGATGGGCAGGCTCTGGGGCCAACGTCCTGACTTTC.

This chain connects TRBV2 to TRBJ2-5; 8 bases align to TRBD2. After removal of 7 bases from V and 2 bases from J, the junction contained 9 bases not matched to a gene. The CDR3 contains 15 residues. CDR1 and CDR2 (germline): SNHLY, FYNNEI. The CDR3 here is CASTQGTSGQETQYF. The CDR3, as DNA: TGTGCCAGCACCCAAGGAACTAGCGGACAAGAGACCCAGTACTTC.

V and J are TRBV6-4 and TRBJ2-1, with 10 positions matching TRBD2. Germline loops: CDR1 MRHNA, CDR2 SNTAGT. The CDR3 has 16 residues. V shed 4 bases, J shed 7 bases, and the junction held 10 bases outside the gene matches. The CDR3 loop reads CASSGGSGRGGNEQFF. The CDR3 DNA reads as TGTGCCAGCAGTGGGGGGAGCGGGAGGGGGGGGAATGAGCAGTTCTTC.

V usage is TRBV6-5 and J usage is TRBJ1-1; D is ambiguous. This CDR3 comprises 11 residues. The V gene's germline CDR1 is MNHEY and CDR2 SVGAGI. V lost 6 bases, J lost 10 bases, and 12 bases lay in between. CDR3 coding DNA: TGTGCCAGCAGCTTTATCAACGGAGCTTTCTTT. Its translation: CASSFINGAFF.

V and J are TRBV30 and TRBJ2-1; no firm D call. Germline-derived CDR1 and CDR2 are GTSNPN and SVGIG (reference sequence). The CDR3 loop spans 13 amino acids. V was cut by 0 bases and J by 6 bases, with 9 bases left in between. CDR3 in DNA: TGTGCCTGGAGTGTTGTCGAGAGCAATGAGCAGTTCTTC. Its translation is CAWSVVESNEQFF.

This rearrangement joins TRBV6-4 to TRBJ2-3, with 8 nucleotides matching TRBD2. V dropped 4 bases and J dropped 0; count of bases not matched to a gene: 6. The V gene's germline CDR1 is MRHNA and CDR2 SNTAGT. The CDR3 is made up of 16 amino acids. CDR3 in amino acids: CASSALTSGSTDTQYF. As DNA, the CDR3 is TGTGCCAGCAGTGCCTTAACTAGCGGTAGCACAGATACGCAGTATTTT.

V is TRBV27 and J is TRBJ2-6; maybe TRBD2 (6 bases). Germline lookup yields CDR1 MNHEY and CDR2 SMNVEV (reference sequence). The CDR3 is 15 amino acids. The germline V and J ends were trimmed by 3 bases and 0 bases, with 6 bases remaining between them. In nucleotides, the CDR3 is TGTGCCAGCAGTTTCGGGGGCTCTGGGGCCAACGTCCTGACTTTC. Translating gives CASSFGGSGANVLTF.

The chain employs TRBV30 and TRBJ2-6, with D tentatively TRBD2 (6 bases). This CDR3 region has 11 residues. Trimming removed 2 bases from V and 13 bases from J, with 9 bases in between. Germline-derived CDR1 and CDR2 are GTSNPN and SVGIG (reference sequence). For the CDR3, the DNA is TGTGCCTGGAGTACGGGAGCTGTCCTGACTTTC. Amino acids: CAWSTGAVLTF.

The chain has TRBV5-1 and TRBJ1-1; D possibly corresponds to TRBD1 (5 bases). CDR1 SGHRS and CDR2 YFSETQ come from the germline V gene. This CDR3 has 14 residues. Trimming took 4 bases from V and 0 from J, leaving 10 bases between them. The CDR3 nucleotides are TGCGCCAGCAGCCCTCAGGGAATGAACACTGAAGCTTTCTTT. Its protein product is CASSPQGMNTEAFF.

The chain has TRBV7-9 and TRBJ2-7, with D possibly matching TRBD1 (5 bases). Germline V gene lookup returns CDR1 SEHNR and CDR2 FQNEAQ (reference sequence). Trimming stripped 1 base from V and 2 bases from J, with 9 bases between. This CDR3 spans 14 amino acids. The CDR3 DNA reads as TGTGCCAGCAGCTTAGGGTCAGGGACCTACGAGCAGTACTTC. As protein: CASSLGSGTYEQYF.